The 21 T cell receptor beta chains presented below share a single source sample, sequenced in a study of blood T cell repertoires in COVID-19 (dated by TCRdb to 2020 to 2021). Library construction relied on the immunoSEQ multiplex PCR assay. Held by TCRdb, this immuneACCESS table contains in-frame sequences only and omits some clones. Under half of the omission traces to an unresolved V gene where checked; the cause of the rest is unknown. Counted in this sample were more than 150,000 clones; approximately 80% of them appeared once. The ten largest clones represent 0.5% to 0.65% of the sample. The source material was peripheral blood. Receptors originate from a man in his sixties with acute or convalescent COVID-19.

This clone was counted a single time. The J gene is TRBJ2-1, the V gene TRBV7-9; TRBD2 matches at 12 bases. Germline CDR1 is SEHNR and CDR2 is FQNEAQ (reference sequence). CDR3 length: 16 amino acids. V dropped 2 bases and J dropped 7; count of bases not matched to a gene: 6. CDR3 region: CASSLLTSGSGNEQFF. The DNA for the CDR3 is TGTGCCAGCAGCTTACTGACTAGCGGGAGTGGGAATGAGCAGTTCTTC.

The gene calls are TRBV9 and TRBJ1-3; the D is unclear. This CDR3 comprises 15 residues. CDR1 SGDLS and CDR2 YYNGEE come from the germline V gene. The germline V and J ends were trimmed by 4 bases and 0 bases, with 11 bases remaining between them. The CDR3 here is CASSLAGDSGNTIYF. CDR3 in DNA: TGTGCCAGCAGCCTAGCGGGAGACTCTGGAAACACCATATATTTT.

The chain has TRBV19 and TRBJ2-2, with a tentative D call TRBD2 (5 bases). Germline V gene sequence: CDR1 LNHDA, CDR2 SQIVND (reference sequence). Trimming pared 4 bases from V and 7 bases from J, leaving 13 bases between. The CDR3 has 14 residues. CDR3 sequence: CASSKEPSGGELFF. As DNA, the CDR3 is TGTGCCAGTAGTAAAGAACCGAGCGGCGGGGAGCTGTTTTTT.

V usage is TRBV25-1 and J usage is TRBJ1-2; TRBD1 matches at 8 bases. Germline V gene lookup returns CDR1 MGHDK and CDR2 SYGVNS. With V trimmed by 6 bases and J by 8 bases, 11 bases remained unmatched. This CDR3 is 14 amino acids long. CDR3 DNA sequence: TGTGCCAGCAGCCCAGGGGGCAGGGTGGGCGGCTACACCTTC. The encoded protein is CASSPGGRVGGYTF.

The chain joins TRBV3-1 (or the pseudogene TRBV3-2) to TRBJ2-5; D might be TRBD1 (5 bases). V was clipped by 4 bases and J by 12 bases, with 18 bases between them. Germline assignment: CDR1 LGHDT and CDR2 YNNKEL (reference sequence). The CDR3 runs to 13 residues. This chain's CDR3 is CASSPGRSGYEYF. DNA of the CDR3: TGTGCCAGCAGCCCTGGCCGTTCAGGGTATGAGTACTTC.

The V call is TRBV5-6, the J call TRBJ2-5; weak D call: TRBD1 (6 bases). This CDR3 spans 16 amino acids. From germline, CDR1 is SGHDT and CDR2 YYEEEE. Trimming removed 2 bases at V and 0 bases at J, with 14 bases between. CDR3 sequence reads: CASSFTGQGYQETQYF. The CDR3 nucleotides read TGTGCCAGCAGCTTTACAGGGCAAGGGTACCAAGAGACCCAGTACTTC.

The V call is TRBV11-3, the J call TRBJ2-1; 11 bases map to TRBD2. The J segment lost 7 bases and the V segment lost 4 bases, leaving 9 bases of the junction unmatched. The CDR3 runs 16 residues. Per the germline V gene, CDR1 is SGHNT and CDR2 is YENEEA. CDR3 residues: CASSSPATSGSNEQFF. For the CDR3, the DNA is TGTGCCAGCAGCTCCCCAGCAACTAGCGGGAGTAATGAGCAGTTCTTC.

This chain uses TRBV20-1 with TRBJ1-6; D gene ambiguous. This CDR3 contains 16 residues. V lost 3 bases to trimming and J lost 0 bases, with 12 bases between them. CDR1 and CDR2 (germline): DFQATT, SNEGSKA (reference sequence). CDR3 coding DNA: TGCAGTGCTAGTACACCTCCTAGCTCCTATAATTCACCCCTCCACTTT. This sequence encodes CSASTPPSSYNSPLHF.

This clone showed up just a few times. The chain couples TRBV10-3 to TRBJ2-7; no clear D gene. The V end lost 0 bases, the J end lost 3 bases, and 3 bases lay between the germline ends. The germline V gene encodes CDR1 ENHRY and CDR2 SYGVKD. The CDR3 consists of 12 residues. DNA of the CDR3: TGTGCCATCAGTGAGTCTCTCTACGAGCAGTACTTC. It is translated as CAISESLYEQYF.

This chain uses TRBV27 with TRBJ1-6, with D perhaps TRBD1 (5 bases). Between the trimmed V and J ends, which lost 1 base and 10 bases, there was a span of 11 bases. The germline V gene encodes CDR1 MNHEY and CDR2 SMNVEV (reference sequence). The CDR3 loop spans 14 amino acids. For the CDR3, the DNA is TGTGCCAGCAGTTTATGGGCAGGGAAGTCACCCCTCCACTTT. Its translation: CASSLWAGKSPLHF.

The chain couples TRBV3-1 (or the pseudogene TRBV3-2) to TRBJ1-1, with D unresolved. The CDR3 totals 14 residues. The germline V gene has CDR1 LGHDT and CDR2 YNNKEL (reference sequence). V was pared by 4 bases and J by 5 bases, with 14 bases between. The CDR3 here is CASSLKRDWTEAFF. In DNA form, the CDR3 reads TGTGCCAGCAGCCTGAAGAGGGATTGGACTGAAGCTTTCTTT.

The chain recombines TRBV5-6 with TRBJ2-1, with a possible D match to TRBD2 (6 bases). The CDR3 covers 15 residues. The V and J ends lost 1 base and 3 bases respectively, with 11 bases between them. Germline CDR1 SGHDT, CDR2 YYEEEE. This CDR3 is CASSLRLGGYNEQFF. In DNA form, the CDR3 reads TGTGCCAGCAGCTTGAGACTAGGAGGCTACAATGAGCAGTTCTTC.

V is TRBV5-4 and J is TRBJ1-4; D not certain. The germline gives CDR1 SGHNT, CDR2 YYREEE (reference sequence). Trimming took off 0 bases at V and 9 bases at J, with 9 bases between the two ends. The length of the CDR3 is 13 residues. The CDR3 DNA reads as TGTGCCAGCAGCTTGGCCGGCAGGAAAAAACTGTTTTTT. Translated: CASSLAGRKKLFF.

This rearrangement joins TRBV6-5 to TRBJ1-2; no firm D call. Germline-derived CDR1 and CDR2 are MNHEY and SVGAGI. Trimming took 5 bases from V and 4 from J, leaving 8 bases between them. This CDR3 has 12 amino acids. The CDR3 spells CASSNGGYGYTF. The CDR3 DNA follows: TGTGCCAGCAGTAATGGAGGCTATGGCTACACCTTC.

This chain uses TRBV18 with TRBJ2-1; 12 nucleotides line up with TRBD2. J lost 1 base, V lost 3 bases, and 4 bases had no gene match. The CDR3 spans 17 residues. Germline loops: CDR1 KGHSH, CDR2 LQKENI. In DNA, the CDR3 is TGTGCCAGCTCACCCGGGACTAGCGGGCCTTCCTACAATGAGCAGTTCTTC. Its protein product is CASSPGTSGPSYNEQFF. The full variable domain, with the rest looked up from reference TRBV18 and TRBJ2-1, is NAGVMQNPRHLVRRRGQEARLRCSPMKGHSHVYWYRQLPEEGLKFMVYLQKENIIDESGMPKERFSAEFPKEGPSILRIQQVVRGDSAAYFCASSPGTSGPSYNEQFFGPGTRLTVL.

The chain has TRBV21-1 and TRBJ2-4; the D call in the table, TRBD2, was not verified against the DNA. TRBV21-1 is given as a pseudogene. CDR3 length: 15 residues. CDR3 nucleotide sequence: TGTGCCAGCAGCAAACTCGGTCGAGCCAAAAACATTCAGTACTTC. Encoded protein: CASSKLGRAKNIQYF.

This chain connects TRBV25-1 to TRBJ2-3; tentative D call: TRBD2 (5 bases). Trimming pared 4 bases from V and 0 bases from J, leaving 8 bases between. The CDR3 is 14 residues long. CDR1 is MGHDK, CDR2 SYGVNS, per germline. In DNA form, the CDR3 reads TGTGCCAGCAGTGGCGGGCTTAGCACAGATACGCAGTATTTT. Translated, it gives CASSGGLSTDTQYF.

As DNA, the CDR3 is TGTGCCAGCAGCCCGGGACAGTTCCTTGAAGCTTTCTTT. Amino acids: CASSPGQFLEAFF. This chain joins TRBV12-3 or TRBV12-4 and TRBJ1-1, with 7 bases fitting TRBD1. The V gene end was trimmed by 6 bases and the J gene end by 7 bases; junction bases not matched to a gene: 8. There are 13 residues in the CDR3.

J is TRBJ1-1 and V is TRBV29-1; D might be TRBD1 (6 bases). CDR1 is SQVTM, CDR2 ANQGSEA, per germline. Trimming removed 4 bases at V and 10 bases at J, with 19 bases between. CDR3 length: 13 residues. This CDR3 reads CSVGGTIKIGAFF. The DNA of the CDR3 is TGCAGCGTTGGTGGGACAATTAAAATCGGAGCTTTCTTT.

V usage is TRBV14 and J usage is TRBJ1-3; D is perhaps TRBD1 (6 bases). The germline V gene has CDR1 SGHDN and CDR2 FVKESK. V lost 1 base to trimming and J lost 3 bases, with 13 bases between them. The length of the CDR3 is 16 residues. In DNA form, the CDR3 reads TGTGCCAGCAGCCAAGTTGCGGGGGGCCGTGGAAACACCATATATTTT. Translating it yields CASSQVAGGRGNTIYF. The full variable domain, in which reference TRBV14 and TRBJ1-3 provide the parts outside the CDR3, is EAGVTQFPSHSVIEKGQTVTLRCDPISGHDNLYWYRRVMGKEIKFLLHFVKESKQDESGMPNNRFLAERTGGTYSTLKVQPAELEDSGVYFCASSQVAGGRGNTIYFGEGSWLTVV.

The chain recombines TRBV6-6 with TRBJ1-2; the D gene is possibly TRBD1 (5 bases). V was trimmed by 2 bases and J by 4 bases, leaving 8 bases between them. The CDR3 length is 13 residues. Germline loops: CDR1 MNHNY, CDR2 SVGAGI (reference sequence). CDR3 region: CASSYNQGYGYTF. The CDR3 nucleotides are TGTGCCAGCAGTTACAATCAGGGCTATGGCTACACCTTC.